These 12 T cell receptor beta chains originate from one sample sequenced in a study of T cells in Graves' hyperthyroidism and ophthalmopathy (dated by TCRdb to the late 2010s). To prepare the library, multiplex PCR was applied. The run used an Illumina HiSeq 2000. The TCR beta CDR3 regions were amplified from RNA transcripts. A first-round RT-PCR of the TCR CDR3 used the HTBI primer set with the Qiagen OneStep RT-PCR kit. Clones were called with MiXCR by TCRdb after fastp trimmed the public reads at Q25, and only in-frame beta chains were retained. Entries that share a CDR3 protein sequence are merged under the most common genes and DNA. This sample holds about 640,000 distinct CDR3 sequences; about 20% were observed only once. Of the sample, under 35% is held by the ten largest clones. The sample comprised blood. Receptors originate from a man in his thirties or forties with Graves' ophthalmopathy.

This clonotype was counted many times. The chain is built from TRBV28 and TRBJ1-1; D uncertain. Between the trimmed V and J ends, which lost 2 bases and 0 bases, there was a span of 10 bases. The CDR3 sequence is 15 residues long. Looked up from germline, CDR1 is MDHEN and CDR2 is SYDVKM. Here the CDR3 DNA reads TGTGCCAGCAGTTTAGTCCAGATGTTGAACACTGAAGCTTTCTTT. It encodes CASSLVQMLNTEAFF.

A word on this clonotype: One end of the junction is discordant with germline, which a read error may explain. The CDR3: CVSSYSNSNQPQHF. For the CDR3, the DNA is TGTGTCAGCAGTTACTCGAATAGCAATCAGCCCCAGCATTTT. The genes are TRBV6-5 and TRBJ1-5; D not resolved. CDR1 and CDR2 (germline): MNHEY, SVGAGI. CDR3 length: 14 residues.

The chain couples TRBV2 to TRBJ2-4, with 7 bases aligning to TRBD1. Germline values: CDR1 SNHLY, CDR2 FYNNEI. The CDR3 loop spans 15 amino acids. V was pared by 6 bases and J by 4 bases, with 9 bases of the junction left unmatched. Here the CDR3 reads CASSADRAAKNIQYF. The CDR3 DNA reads TGTGCCAGCAGCGCCGACAGGGCCGCAAAAAACATTCAGTACTTC.

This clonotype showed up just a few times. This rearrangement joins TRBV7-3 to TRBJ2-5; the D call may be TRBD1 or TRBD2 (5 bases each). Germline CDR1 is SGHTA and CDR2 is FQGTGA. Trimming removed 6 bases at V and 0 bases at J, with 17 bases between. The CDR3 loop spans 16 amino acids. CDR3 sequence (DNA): TGTGCCAGCAGTTCCGGGGCTTCTCCGTACCAAGAGACCCAGTACTTC. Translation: CASSSGASPYQETQYF.

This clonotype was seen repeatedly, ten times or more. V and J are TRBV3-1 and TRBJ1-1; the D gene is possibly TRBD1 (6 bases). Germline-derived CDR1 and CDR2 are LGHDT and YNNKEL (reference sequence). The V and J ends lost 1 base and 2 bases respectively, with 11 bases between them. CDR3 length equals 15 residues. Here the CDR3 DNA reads TGTGCCAGCAGCCAAGGTCCGGGGGCTAACACTGAAGCTTTCTTT. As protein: CASSQGPGANTEAFF.

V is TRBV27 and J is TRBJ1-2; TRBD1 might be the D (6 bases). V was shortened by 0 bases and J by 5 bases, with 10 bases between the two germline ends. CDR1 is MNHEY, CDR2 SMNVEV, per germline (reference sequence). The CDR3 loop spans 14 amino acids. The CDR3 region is CASSLSTGTYGYTF. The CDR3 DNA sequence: TGTGCCAGCAGTTTATCGACAGGAACTTATGGCTACACCTTC.

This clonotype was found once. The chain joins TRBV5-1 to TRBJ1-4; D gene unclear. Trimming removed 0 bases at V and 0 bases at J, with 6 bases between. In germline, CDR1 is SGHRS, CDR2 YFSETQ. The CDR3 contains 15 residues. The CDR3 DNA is TGCGCCAGCAGCTTGGGCTCCTCAACTAATGAAAAACTGTTTTTT. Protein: CASSLGSSTNEKLFF.

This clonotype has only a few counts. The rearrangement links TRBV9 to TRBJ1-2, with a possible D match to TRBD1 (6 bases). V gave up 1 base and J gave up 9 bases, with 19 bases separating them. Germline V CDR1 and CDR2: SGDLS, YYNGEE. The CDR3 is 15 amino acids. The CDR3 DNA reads TGTGCCAGCAGCGTAAATGTTCGGGACATCGGAAGCTACACCTTC. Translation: CASSVNVRDIGSYTF. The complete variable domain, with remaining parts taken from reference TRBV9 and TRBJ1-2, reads DSGVTQTPKHLITATGQRVTLRCSPRSGDLSVYWYQQSLDQGLQFLIQYYNGEERAKGNILERFSAQQFPDLHSELNLSSLELGDSALYFCASSVNVRDIGSYTFGSGTRLTVV.

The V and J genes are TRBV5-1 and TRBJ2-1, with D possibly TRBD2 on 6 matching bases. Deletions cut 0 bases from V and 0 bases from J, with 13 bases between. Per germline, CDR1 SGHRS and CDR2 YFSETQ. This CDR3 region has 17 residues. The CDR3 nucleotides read TGCGCCAGCAGCTTGGGCGTGGCGGGGAGCTCCTACAATGAGCAGTTCTTC. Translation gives CASSLGVAGSSYNEQFF.

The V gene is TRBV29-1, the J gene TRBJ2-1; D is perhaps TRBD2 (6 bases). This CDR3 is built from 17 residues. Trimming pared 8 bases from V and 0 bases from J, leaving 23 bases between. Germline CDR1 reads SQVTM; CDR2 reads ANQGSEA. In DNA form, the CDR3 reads TGCAGCCTCCTTTTGGGTAGACGGGAGAGCTCCTACAATGAGCAGTTCTTC. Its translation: CSLLLGRRESSYNEQFF.

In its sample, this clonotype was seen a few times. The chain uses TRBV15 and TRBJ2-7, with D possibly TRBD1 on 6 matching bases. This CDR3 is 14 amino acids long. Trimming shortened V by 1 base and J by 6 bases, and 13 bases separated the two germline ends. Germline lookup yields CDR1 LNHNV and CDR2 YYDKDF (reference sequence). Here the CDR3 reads CATSRGGGWGEQYF. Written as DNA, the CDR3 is TGTGCCACCAGCAGAGGTGGGGGCTGGGGCGAGCAGTACTTC.

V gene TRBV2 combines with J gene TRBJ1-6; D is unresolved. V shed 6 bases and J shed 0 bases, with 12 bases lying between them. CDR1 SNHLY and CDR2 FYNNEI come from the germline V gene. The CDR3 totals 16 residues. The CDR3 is CASSEEASSYNSPLHF. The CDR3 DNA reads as TGTGCCAGCAGCGAGGAAGCTAGCTCCTATAATTCACCCCTCCACTTT.